This T cell receptor beta chain was obtained from a study of T cells in Graves' hyperthyroidism and ophthalmopathy. RNA transcripts gave rise to amplified TCR beta CDR3 regions. Researchers ran a first-round RT-PCR on the TCR CDR3 using the HTBI primer set. TCRdb re-called the multiplex PCR reads through MiXCR, storing one row per CDR3 protein. This table has over 300,000 distinct CDR3 sequences, 14% appearing once. Only a few counts were recorded for this clonotype. The antigen is not known. Diagnostic assessment was based on clinical symptoms, serum thyroxine and TRAb, thyroid ultrasound and orbital computed tomography. Study-level results: Most clonotypes expanded in the thyroid (above 0.001) were also present in blood.

V dropped 5 bases and J dropped 6 bases, with 11 bases sitting between them. The CDR3 has 13 amino acids. The germline gives CDR1 SEHNR, CDR2 FQNEAQ (reference sequence). The chain combines TRBV7-9 with TRBJ1-5; tentatively, D is TRBD1 (6 bases). The source is a woman aged 55 to 70 with Graves' hyperthyroidism. The sample comprised blood. CDR3 protein: CASSLTGSQPQHF. The CDR3, as DNA: TGTGCCAGCAGCCTGACAGGATCTCAGCCCCAGCATTTT.